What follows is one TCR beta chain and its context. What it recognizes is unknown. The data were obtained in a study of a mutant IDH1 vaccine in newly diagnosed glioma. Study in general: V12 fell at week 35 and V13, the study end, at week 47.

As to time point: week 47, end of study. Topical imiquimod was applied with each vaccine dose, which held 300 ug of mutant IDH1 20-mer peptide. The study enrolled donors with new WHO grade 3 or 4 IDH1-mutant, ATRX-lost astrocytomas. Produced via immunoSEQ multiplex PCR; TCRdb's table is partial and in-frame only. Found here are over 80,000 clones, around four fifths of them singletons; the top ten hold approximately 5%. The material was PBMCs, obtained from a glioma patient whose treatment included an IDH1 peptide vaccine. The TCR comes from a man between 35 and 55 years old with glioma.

The CDR3 region is CASSLVERPRDEQYF. The CDR3 DNA is TGTGCCAGCAGCTTAGTTGAACGGCCCCGCGACGAGCAGTACTTC. The V and J genes are TRBV7-2 and TRBJ2-7; D call uncertain. Trimming shortened V by 1 base and J by 5 bases, and 15 bases separated the two germline ends. CDR1 and CDR2 from the germline V gene are SGHTA and FQGNSA. The CDR3 contains 15 residues.